The 4 T cell receptor beta chains reported below all come from one sample, sequenced in a study of monozygotic twins with inflammatory bowel disease. TCRdb reanalyzed the 5' RACE reads and collapses them to one entry per CDR3 protein, without DNA. The specimen's table records around 190,000 distinct CDR3 sequences. The sequencing input was blood. These receptor sequences come from a human donor with ulcerative colitis or Crohn's disease, or a healthy co-twin of an affected twin (not recorded which).

V is TRBV5-1 and J is TRBJ1-2; without DNA, the TCRdb call of TRBD1 cannot be checked. This CDR3 has 15 residues. Germline CDR1 is SGHRS and CDR2 is YFSETQ. The CDR3 here is CASSTEGTGDYGYTF.

The chain carries TRBV5-5 and TRBJ1-2. This CDR3 contains 15 residues. Germline-derived CDR1 and CDR2 are SGHKS and YYEKEE (reference sequence). CDR3 region: CASSLVGQTDYGYTF.

The rearrangement uses TRBV20-1 and TRBJ2-2; TCRdb lists TRBD2, though no DNA is available to test this call. In germline, CDR1 is DFQATT, CDR2 SNEGSKA (reference sequence). The length of the CDR3 is 18 residues. CDR3 protein: CSAIPSGGIVHDTGELFF.

The gene calls are TRBV4-1 and TRBJ1-2; TCRdb names TRBD1, which stays unverified in the absence of DNA. Germline V gene data show CDR1 as MGHRA and CDR2 as YSYEKL. This CDR3 has 17 amino acids. CDR3 residues: CASSQDPRGAGGYGYTF.